This T cell receptor (beta chain) is drawn from a study of T-cell reconstitution after alpha-beta-depleted transplantation in children. Broader study findings: Expanded clones from the graft, numbering several hundred, reportedly supplied alpha-beta T cells about two months after transplant. Fresh T-cell production supplied most of the T-cell counts and diversity seen one year after transplant. After transplant, high TCRbeta diversity at day 60 in some patients arose from surviving recipient T cells and thymic progenitors.

This clonotype was counted at least ten times. The target antigen is unknown. A library of TCRbeta sequences, prepared with unique molecular identifiers, was generated. TCRdb recomputed calls from the PCR reads with MiXCR, one row per CDR3 protein. The sample consists of 700,000 to 850,000 distinct CDR3 sequences, around 15% of them appearing once. The sequence was collected from a male patient under 18 who had a stem cell transplant for acute lymphoblastic leukemia, so the T cells may come from the graft donor. The specimen was PBMCs, mostly from graft donor cells, collected 360 days after TCRalphabeta/CD19-depleted stem cell transplant.

CDR3 residues: CASSQDRQYDTGELFF. The CDR3 DNA reads as TGTGCCAGCAGCCAAGATCGTCAATATGATACCGGGGAGCTGTTTTTT. This rearrangement joins TRBV3-1 to TRBJ2-2; D ambiguous. Deletions cut 0 bases from V and 5 bases from J, with 13 bases between. The germline CDR1 and CDR2 sequences are LGHDT and YNNKEL (reference sequence). The CDR3 is made up of 16 amino acids.